The sequence of this T cell receptor (beta chain) was determined in a study of beta chain features in type 1 diabetes. Study results and caveats: In all four CD4+ subsets, TCRB CDR3 length was significantly, moderately reduced in type 1 diabetes. A cDNA-based sequencing approach could over-represent cells with high TCR expression. In type 1 diabetes patients, VDJ junctions had fewer insertions; deletions at these junctions were more frequent.

Expressed TCRB transcripts were sequenced because the entire RNA isolate underwent reverse transcription. Measured with immunoSEQ multiplex PCR; TCRdb has only the in-frame clones, and not every one. Counted here are 500,000 to 850,000 clones, more than 13% occurring once; the ten biggest clones make up 0.035% to 0.045%. This CDR3 has 13 residues. The germline V gene has CDR1 SEHNR and CDR2 FQNEAQ (reference sequence). The V and J ends lost 5 bases and 0 bases respectively, with 7 bases between them. Notes on this clone: Its antigen remains unknown.

Sequencing was done on a sample of naive CD4+ T cells from blood. This rearrangement joins TRBV7-9 to TRBJ1-1, with unresolved D. The TCR sequence derives from a man younger than 35 with type 1 diabetes. DNA of the CDR3: TGTGCCAGCAGCCCCCAGTTGAACACTGAAGCTTTCTTT. It encodes CASSPQLNTEAFF.